This section outlines one T cell receptor (beta chain) sequence together with its context. Its antigen is as yet unknown. This sample was included in a study of a mutant IDH1 vaccine in newly diagnosed glioma. About the research overall: Visit V12 was at week 35; visit V13 was at week 47. The study, taken as a whole, reports: Around 93% of patients showed vaccine-induced immune responses across multiple MHC alleles.

Assay used: immunoSEQ multiplex PCR; TCRdb lists only in-frame clones, some missing. Counted here are tens of thousands of clones, roughly 80% occurring once; the ten biggest clones make up 4.3%. Time point defined: week 47, end of study. The vaccine gave 300 ug of a 20-mer mutant IDH1 peptide subcutaneously per dose. This sample comprised PBMCs, obtained from a glioma patient whose treatment included an IDH1 peptide vaccine. The sequence was obtained from a woman aged 25 to 39 with glioma. Some clones in this sample may be carry-over from other donors' samples.

The CDR3 sequence is CASSDRAGNEKLFF. The CDR3 nucleotides are TGCGCCAGCTCGGACAGGGCTGGTAATGAAAAACTGTTTTTT. This chain uses TRBV5-1 with TRBJ1-4; 8 bases are shared with TRBD1. The CDR3 length is 14 residues. V lost 7 bases and J lost 4; bases outside the gene matches: 6. Germline values: CDR1 SGHRS, CDR2 YFSETQ.